The rows below give T cell receptor beta chains drawn from one sample of a study of blood T cell repertoires in COVID-19. Clones were sequenced by immunoSEQ multiplex PCR, and TCRdb holds only the in-frame ones, with some missing. The sample carries some 290,000 clones, roughly 90% recorded once. The sequenced sample was peripheral blood. The source of these receptors is a woman aged 35 to 49 with COVID-19, enrolled during active disease. Each CDR3 is given with its conserved first and last residue. D genes are given only for firm matches. Clone size is shown for a subset of rows, as once, few, many or a class of expanded clone.

j_call | clone_size | v_call | d_call | cdr3_nt | cdr3_aa
TRBJ2-3 | . | TRBV7-2 | . | TGTGCCAGCAGCTTAGCGGCGGATCCTAGCACAGATACGCAGTATTTT | CASSLAADPSTDTQYF
TRBJ1-1 | . | TRBV29-1 | . | TGCAGCGTTGTTCGACAGTCGAACACTGAAGCTTTCTTT | CSVVRQSNTEAFF
TRBJ2-7 | few | TRBV7-2 | . | TGTGCCAGCCGCCCCACTGGGAACGCGGCGGGCGAGCAGTACTTC | CASRPTGNAAGEQYF
TRBJ2-2 | medium-sized | TRBV19 | TRBD1 | TGTGCCGGACAGCAGGGGGCAGGAATCGGGGAGCTGTTTTTT | CAGQQGAGIGELFF
TRBJ2-7 | . | TRBV5-1 | TRBD2 | TGCGCCAGCAGCTTGGTAAGCGGGAGCACCTACGAGCAGTACTTC | CASSLVSGSTYEQYF
TRBJ1-2 | . | TRBV6-5 | TRBD1 | TGTGCCAGCAGTAGCTACAGGGGAGACTATGGCTACACCTTC | CASSSYRGDYGYTF
TRBJ2-3 | . | TRBV6-2/TRBV6-3 | . | TGTGCCAGCAGTACAATTGGGCTGACTAATCTCCCAGATACGCAGTATTTT | CASSTIGLTNLPDTQYF
TRBJ2-2 | once | TRBV28 | . | TGTGCCAGCATCACTAGGAACACCGGGGAGCTGTTTTTT | CASITRNTGELFF
TRBJ2-1 | . | TRBV2 | TRBD2 | TGTGCCAGCAACAACCAGCGGGACTACAATGAGCAGTTCTTC | CASNNQRDYNEQFF
TRBJ2-7 | once | TRBV4-3 | TRBD2 | TGCGCCAGCAGCCAAGATGAGGGAGGGAACGAGCAGTACTTC | CASSQDEGGNEQYF
TRBJ1-2 | . | TRBV7-9 | . | TGTGCCAGCAGCTTATGGGGCAGGCTCGATGGCTACACCTTC | CASSLWGRLDGYTF
TRBJ2-7 | . | TRBV18 | TRBD2 | TGTGCCAGCTCAGGGATCACTAGCGGGGCGTTCTACGAGCAGTACTTC | CASSGITSGAFYEQYF
TRBJ1-4 | . | TRBV6-2/TRBV6-3 | TRBD1 | TGTGCCAGCAGTTTGACCGGGACAGGGACTGAAAAACTGTTTTTT | CASSLTGTGTEKLFF
TRBJ1-1 | . | TRBV19 | . | TGTGCCAGTAACCAGGATTTGTACACTGAAGCTTTCTTT | CASNQDLYTEAFF
TRBJ1-2 | . | TRBV7-9 | . | TGTGCCAGCAGCTGGGGGGGCACCCCCCCCTATGGCTACACCTTC | CASSWGGTPPYGYTF
TRBJ2-1 | . | TRBV5-1 | TRBD2 | TGCGCCAGCAGCTTGGAGGTGGCGGGAGGGTGGCAGTTCTTC | CASSLEVAGGWQFF
TRBJ2-5 | . | TRBV3-1/TRBV3-2 | TRBD2 | TGTGCCAGCAGCCTTCGGGGGGGAGAGACCCAGTACTTC | CASSLRGGETQYF
TRBJ2-3 | . | TRBV19 | . | TGTGCCAGTAGGACCCGGCCCGGAGCAGATACGCAGTATTTT | CASRTRPGADTQYF
TRBJ2-2 | once | TRBV11-3 | TRBD2 | TGTGCCAGCAGCTCTGGGACTAGCGGCACCGGGGAGCTGTTTTTT | CASSSGTSGTGELFF
TRBJ1-3 | . | TRBV19 | . | TGTGCCAGTAGTATGAGAGTCCCCCTTGGAAACACCATATATTTT | CASSMRVPLGNTIYF
TRBJ1-1 | once | TRBV27 | . | TGTGCCAGCAGTCCCGGACAGTTTTTAATGAACACTGAAGCTTTCTTT | CASSPGQFLMNTEAFF
TRBJ1-4 | . | TRBV5-8 | . | TGTGCCAGCAGCTTGGTGGGGAGGAGCCTTTTT | CASSLVGRSLF
TRBJ1-5 | . | TRBV19 | TRBD1 | TGTGCCAGTAGTCCCCGGGACAGGGGCAATAGCAATCAGCCCCAGCATTTT | CASSPRDRGNSNQPQHF
TRBJ1-2 | . | TRBV3-1/TRBV3-2 | TRBD1 | TGTGCCAGCAGCCTCGGACAGGGGGGCTACACCTTC | CASSLGQGGYTF
TRBJ1-1 | . | TRBV4-2 | . | TGTGCCAGCAGCCCCGAGGGAAGAGGTTCTGAAGCTTTCTTT | CASSPEGRGSEAFF
TRBJ1-3 | . | TRBV19 | TRBD1 | TGTGCCAGTAGTATCTCCGGGACAGGGAGAAACACCATATATTTT | CASSISGTGRNTIYF
TRBJ2-7 | once | TRBV5-1 | . | TGCGCCAGCGCGAATGGGGTCCAGGGGATTTACGAGCAGTACTTC | CASANGVQGIYEQYF
TRBJ2-7 | . | TRBV6-2/TRBV6-3 | TRBD1 | TGTGCCAGCAGCCCTAGGGTCGACAGGGGCGAGCAGTACTTC | CASSPRVDRGEQYF
TRBJ2-7 | . | TRBV19 | TRBD2 | TGTGCCAGTAGTATTGGGCTAGCGGGAGGGCCGAGCGAGCAGTACTTC | CASSIGLAGGPSEQYF
TRBJ2-4 | . | TRBV27 | TRBD1 | TGTGCCAGCAGTCTACAGGGGGGCATTCAGTACTTC | CASSLQGGIQYF
TRBJ2-7 | . | TRBV18 | TRBD1 | TGTGCCAGCTCACCCGGGACAGGGGACAACGAGCAGTACTTC | CASSPGTGDNEQYF
TRBJ1-2 | . | TRBV18 | TRBD1 | TGTGCCAGCTCACCACCGCAGGGGGCAGGTTATGGCTACACCTTC | CASSPPQGAGYGYTF
TRBJ1-1 | . | TRBV18 | . | TGTGCCAGCTCCTGGGACAATTTGGGTGAAGCTTTCTTT | CASSWDNLGEAFF
TRBJ1-2 | few | TRBV7-9 | TRBD1 | TGTGCCAGCAGCCCGATACTTCGACAGGGAAGAGACTATGGCTACACCTTC | CASSPILRQGRDYGYTF
TRBJ2-7 | . | TRBV30 | TRBD1 | TGTGCCTGGAGTGTACAGGGGATGGGCGAGCAGTACTTC | CAWSVQGMGEQYF
TRBJ1-5 | . | TRBV6-2/TRBV6-3 | . | TGTGCCAGCAGTTACGCCTCTCCCAGACAGCCCCAGCATTTT | CASSYASPRQPQHF
TRBJ2-7 | . | TRBV5-6 | TRBD1 | TGTGCCAGCAGCGCCGGACAGGTGTACGAGCAGTACTTC | CASSAGQVYEQYF
TRBJ2-1 | . | TRBV24-1 | TRBD1 | TGTGCCACCAATAAACAGGGGTACAATGAGCAGTTCTTC | CATNKQGYNEQFF
TRBJ1-2 | . | TRBV27 | TRBD1 | TGTGCCAGCAGTTTACGCTACAGGGGACTTGGCTACACCTTC | CASSLRYRGLGYTF
TRBJ1-1 | few | TRBV4-1 | . | TGCGCCAGCAGCCATCCCCCTCGGGGGAAAGCTTTCTTT | CASSHPPRGKAFF
TRBJ1-5 | . | TRBV19 | . | TGTGCCAGTAGTATACGATTAGGGGCCCTTAATCAGCCCCAGCATTTT | CASSIRLGALNQPQHF